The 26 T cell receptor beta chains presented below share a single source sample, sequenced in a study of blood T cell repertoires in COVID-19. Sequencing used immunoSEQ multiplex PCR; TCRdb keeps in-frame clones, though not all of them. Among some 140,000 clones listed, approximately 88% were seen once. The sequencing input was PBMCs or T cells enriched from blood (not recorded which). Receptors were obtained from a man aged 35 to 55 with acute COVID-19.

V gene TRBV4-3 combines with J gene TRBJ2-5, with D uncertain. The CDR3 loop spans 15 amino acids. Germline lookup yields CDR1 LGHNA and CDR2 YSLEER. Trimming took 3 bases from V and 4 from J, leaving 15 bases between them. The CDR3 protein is CASSQTLGDGETQYF. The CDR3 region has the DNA TGCGCCAGCAGCCAGACCCTGGGCGACGGAGAGACCCAGTACTTC.

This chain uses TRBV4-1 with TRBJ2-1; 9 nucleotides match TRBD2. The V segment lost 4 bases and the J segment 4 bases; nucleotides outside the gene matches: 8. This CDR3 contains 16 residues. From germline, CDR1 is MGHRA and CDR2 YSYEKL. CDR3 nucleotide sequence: TGCGCCAGCAGCCCGCGAGCGGGAGGACGTTACAATGAGCAGTTCTTC. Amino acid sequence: CASSPRAGGRYNEQFF.

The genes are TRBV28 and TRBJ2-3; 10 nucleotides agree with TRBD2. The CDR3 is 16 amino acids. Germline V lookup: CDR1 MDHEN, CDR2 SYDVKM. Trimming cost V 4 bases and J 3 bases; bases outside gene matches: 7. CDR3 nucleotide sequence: TGTGCCAGCAGTTCACCAAGCGGGGGGGCTACAGATACGCAGTATTTT. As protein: CASSSPSGGATDTQYF.

The CDR3 region is CASSRMDRGRVTNEKLFF. CDR3 in DNA: TGTGCCAGCAGTCGAATGGACAGGGGGCGCGTAACTAATGAAAAACTGTTTTTT. This chain joins TRBV14 and TRBJ1-4, with TRBD1 matching over 11 bases. CDR1 and CDR2 (germline): SGHDN, FVKESK. J gave up 1 base and V 6 bases, and 10 bases lay outside the gene matches. The CDR3 runs to 18 residues.

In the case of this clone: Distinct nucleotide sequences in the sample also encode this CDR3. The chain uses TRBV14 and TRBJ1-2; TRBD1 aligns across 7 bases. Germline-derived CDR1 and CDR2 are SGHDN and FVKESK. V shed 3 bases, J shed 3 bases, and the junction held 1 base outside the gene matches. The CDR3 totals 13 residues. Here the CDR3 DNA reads TGTGCCAGCAGCCACGGACAGGACTATGGCTACACCTTC. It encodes CASSHGQDYGYTF.

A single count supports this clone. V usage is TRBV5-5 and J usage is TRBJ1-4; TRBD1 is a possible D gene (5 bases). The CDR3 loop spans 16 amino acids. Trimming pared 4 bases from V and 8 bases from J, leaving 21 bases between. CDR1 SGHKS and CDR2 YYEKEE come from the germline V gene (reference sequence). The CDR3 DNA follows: TGTGCCAGCAGCCCTAGATGGGGGGGTTTGGACGAAAAACTGTTTTTT. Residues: CASSPRWGGLDEKLFF. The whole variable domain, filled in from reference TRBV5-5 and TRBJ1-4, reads DAGVTQSPTHLIKTRGQQVTLRCSPISGHKSVSWYQQVLGQGPQFIFQYYEKEERGRGNFPDRFSARQFPNYSSELNVNALLLGDSALYLCASSPRWGGLDEKLFFGSGTQLSVL.

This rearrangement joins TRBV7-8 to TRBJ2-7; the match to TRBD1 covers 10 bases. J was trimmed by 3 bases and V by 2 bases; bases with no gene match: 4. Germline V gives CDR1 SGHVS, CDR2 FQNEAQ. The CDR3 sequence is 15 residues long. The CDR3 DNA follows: TGTGCCAGCAGCTTACCGGGACAGGGGATCTACGAGCAGTACTTC. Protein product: CASSLPGQGIYEQYF.

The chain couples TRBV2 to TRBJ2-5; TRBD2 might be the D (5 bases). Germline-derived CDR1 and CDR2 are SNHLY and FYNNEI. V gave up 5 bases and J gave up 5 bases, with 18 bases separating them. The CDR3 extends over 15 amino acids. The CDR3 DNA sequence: TGTGCCAGCAGTCCTGGACTGGGAAGGGCGGAGACCCAGTACTTC. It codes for CASSPGLGRAETQYF.

The CDR3 DNA reads TGTGCCAGCAGCTTAGGGGGTCGGGGACAGCCCCAGCATTTT. It specifies CASSLGGRGQPQHF. J is TRBJ1-5 and V is TRBV13; D is unclear. The germline V gene has CDR1 PRHDT and CDR2 FYEKMQ (reference sequence). V was shortened by 0 bases and J by 7 bases, with 10 bases between the two germline ends. The CDR3 sequence is 14 residues long.

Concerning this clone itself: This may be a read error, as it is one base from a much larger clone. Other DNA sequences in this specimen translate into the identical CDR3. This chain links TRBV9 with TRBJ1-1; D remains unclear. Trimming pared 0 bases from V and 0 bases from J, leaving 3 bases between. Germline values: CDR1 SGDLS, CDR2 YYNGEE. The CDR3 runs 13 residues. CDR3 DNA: TGTGCCAGCAGCGTAGACATGAACACTGAAGCTTTCTTT. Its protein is CASSVDMNTEAFF.

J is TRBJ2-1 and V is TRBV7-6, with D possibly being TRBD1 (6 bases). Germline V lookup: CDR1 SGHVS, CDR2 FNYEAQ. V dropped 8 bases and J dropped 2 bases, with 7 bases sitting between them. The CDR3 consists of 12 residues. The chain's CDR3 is CASQGTYNEQFF. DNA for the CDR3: TGTGCCAGCCAGGGGACCTACAATGAGCAGTTCTTC. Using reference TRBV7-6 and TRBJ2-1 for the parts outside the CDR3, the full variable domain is GAGVSQSPRYKVTKRGQDVALRCDPISGHVSLYWYRQALGQGPEFLTYFNYEAQQDKSGLPNDRFSAERPEGSISTLTIQRTEQRDSAMYRCASQGTYNEQFFGPGTRLTVL.

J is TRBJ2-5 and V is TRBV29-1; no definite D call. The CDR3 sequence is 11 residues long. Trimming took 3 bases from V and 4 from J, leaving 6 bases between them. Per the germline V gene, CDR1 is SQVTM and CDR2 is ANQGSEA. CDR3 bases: TGCAGCGTTGATGTCAGAGAGACCCAGTACTTC. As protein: CSVDVRETQYF.

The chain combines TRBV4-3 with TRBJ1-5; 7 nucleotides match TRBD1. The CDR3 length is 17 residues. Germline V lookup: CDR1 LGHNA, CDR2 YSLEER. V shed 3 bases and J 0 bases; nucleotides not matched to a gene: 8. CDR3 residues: CASSQSPGQYSNQPQHF. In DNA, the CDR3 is TGCGCCAGCAGCCAGTCCCCGGGACAGTATAGCAATCAGCCCCAGCATTTT.

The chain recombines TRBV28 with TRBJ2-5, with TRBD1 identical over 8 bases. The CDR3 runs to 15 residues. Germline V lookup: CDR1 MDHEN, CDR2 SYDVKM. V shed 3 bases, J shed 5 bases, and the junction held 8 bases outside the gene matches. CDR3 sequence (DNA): TGTGCCAGCAGTTTCGACAGGGGAGTTGGGGAGACCCAGTACTTC. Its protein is CASSFDRGVGETQYF. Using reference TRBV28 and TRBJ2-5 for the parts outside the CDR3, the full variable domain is DVKVTQSSRYLVKRTGEKVFLECVQDMDHENMFWYRQDPGLGLRLIYFSYDVKMKEKGDIPEGYSVSREKKERFSLILESASTNQTSMYLCASSFDRGVGETQYFGPGTRLLVL.

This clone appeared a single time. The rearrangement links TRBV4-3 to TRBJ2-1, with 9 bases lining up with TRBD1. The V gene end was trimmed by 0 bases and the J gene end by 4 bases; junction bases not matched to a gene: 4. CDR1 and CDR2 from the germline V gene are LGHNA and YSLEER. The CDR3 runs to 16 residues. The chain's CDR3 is CASSQDTGGRYNEQFF. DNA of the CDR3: TGCGCCAGCAGCCAAGATACAGGGGGCCGATACAATGAGCAGTTCTTC.

CDR3 region: CASSHGEGLEKLFF. In DNA form, the CDR3 reads TGTGCCAGCAGTCATGGGGAGGGTTTGGAAAAACTGTTTTTT. The V call is TRBV6-5, the J call TRBJ1-4; no clear D. Trimming took off 5 bases at V and 8 bases at J, with 15 bases between the two ends. Germline assignment: CDR1 MNHEY and CDR2 SVGAGI. This CDR3 has 14 amino acids.

The CDR3 loop is CASKAGVENSPLHF. For the CDR3, the DNA is TGTGCCAGCAAAGCGGGGGTCGAGAATTCACCCCTCCACTTT. The rearrangement joins TRBV9 to TRBJ1-6; TRBD1 might be the D (5 bases). The CDR3 length is 14 residues. Germline CDR1 reads SGDLS; CDR2 reads YYNGEE. Trimming took off 6 bases at V and 7 bases at J, with 14 bases between the two ends.

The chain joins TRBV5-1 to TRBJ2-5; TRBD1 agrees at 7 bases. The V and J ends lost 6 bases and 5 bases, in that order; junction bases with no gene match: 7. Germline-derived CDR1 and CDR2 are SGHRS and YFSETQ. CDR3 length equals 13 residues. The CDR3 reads CASKRGLGETQYF. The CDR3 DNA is TGCGCCAGCAAAAGGGGGCTGGGGGAGACCCAGTACTTC.

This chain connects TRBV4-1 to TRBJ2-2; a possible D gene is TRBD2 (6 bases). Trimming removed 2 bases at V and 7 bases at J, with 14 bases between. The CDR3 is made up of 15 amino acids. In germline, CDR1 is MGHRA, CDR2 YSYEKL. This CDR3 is CASSQLLADNGELFF. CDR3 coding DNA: TGCGCCAGCAGCCAATTGTTAGCGGACAACGGGGAGCTGTTTTTT.

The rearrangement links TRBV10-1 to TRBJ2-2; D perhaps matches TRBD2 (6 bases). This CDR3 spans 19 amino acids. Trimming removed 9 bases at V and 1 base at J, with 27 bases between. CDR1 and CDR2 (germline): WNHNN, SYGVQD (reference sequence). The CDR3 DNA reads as TGCGCCAGAACTGAGGGGATAGCGGAATCTCCTATGAACACCGGGGAGCTGTTTTTT. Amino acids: CARTEGIAESPMNTGELFF.

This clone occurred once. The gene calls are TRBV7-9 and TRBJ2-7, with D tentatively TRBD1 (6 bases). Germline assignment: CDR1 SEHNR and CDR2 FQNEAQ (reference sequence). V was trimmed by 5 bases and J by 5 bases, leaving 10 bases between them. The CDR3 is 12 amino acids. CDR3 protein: CASSPRTDEQYF. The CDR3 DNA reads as TGTGCCAGCAGCCCCCGGACAGACGAGCAGTACTTC.

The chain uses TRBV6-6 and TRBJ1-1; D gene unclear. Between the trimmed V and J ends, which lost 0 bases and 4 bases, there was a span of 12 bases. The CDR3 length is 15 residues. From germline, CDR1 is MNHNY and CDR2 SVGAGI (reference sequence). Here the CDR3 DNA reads TGTGCCAGCAGTTACTCGCTATCCCCGGTCACTGAAGCTTTCTTT. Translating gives CASSYSLSPVTEAFF.

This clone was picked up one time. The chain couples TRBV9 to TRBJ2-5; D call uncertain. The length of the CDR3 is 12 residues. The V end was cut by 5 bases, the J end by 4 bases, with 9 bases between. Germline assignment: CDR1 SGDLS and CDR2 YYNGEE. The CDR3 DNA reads TGTGCCAGCAGTAGTAACTTAGAGACCCAGTACTTC. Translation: CASSSNLETQYF.

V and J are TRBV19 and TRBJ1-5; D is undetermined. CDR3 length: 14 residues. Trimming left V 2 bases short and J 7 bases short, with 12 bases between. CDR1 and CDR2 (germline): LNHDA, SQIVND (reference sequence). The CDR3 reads CASSISSNEQPQHF. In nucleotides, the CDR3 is TGTGCCAGTAGTATAAGTTCGAACGAGCAGCCCCAGCATTTT.

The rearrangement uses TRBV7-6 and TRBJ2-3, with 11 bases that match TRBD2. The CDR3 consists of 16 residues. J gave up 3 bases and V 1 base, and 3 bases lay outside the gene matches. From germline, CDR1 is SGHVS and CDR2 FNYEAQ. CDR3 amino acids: CASSLGTSGSTDTQYF. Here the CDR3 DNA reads TGTGCCAGCAGCTTAGGCACTAGCGGGAGTACAGATACGCAGTATTTT.

The chain's CDR3 is CASSIRGDTQYF. The CDR3 bases are TGTGCCAGTAGTATTCGGGGAGATACGCAGTATTTT. The chain carries TRBV19 and TRBJ2-3; D possibly corresponds to TRBD2 (5 bases). The germline CDR1 and CDR2 sequences are LNHDA and SQIVND (reference sequence). The length of the CDR3 is 12 residues. The germline V and J ends were trimmed by 3 bases and 5 bases, with 6 bases remaining between them.